A single sample is the source of the 13 T cell receptor beta chains below, sequenced in a study of cytomegalovirus exposure and HLA in healthy donors. The study ran its PCR with 60 Vbeta and 13 Jbeta primers. Generated by immunoSEQ multiplex PCR, the TCRdb table keeps only in-frame clones and is missing some. The sample yields around 120,000 clones, approximately 72% seen once. Sequenced input: PBMCs. These receptors originate from a woman aged 45-59 years in good health and CMV-seropositive.

V usage is TRBV9 and J usage is TRBJ2-3; TRBD2 aligns across 10 bases. CDR1 SGDLS and CDR2 YYNGEE come from the germline V gene. The CDR3 consists of 16 residues. J lost 2 bases, V lost 3 bases, and 6 bases had no gene match. The CDR3 sequence is CASSERGGRVTDTQYF. The CDR3 DNA reads as TGTGCCAGCAGCGAGCGGGGGGGCCGGGTCACAGATACGCAGTATTTT.

The CDR3: CASSGTVDSNQPQHF. In nucleotides, the CDR3 is TGTGCCAGCAGTGGGACAGTGGATAGCAATCAGCCCCAGCATTTT. The chain recombines TRBV2 with TRBJ1-5; a possible D gene is TRBD1 (6 bases). Trimming cost V 4 bases and J 0 bases, with 10 bases left between them. The germline V gene encodes CDR1 SNHLY and CDR2 FYNNEI. CDR3 length equals 15 residues.

This rearrangement joins TRBV5-1 to TRBJ2-7; TRBD1 agrees at 9 bases. CDR3 length: 14 residues. CDR1 and CDR2 from the germline V gene are SGHRS and YFSETQ. Trimming removed 5 bases from V and 6 bases from J; junction bases left unmatched: 9. The CDR3 loop reads CASRTTGGQAEQYF. CDR3 DNA sequence: TGCGCCAGCAGAACGACAGGGGGACAGGCCGAGCAGTACTTC.

This clone was counted only a few times. The V and J genes are TRBV5-6 and TRBJ1-1, with D perhaps matching TRBD1 (5 bases). This CDR3 region has 14 residues. Trimming took 1 base from V and 1 from J, leaving 8 bases between them. Germline CDR1 and CDR2: SGHDT and YYEEEE. CDR3 nucleotide sequence: TGTGCCAGCAGCTTGACAGGCGGGAACACTGAAGCTTTCTTT. This codes for CASSLTGGNTEAFF.

This chain links TRBV19 with TRBJ2-7, with D possibly matching TRBD2 (6 bases). CDR1 is LNHDA, CDR2 SQIVND, per germline (reference sequence). Trimming removed 5 bases from V and 3 bases from J, with 17 bases in between. The CDR3 length is 15 residues. The CDR3 spells CASSSLGGTHYEQYF. Here the CDR3 DNA reads TGTGCCAGTAGTTCCCTCGGCGGGACTCACTACGAGCAGTACTTC.

The chain uses TRBV28 and TRBJ1-5, with TRBD1 identical over 8 bases. The CDR3 spans 18 residues. Trimming cost V 6 bases and J 3 bases; bases outside gene matches: 16. The germline V gene encodes CDR1 MDHEN and CDR2 SYDVKM. Written as DNA, the CDR3 is TGTGCCAGCAGGACCGTCGGGCACCAGGGGGCTTACAATCAGCCCCAGCATTTT. This translates into CASRTVGHQGAYNQPQHF.

This clone was found a few times. The chain has TRBV5-4 and TRBJ1-6; 8 bases fit TRBD1. Germline V gene lookup returns CDR1 SGHNT and CDR2 YYREEE (reference sequence). CDR3 length: 15 residues. V lost 0 bases, J lost 10 bases, and 6 bases stayed unmatched. DNA of the CDR3: TGTGCCAGCAGCTTGGCCGCACAGGGGGGCTCACCCCTCCACTTT. Its protein product is CASSLAAQGGSPLHF.

There are a few counts of this clone. The chain couples TRBV2 to TRBJ1-4, with 8 bases aligning to TRBD1. Germline CDR1 reads SNHLY; CDR2 reads FYNNEI. With V trimmed by 9 bases and J by 8 bases, 5 bases remained unmatched. The CDR3 runs to 12 residues. The CDR3 sequence: CASMDRAEKLFF. CDR3 sequence (DNA): TGTGCCAGTATGGACAGGGCCGAAAAACTGTTTTTT.

This chain joins TRBV14 and TRBJ1-2; D not certain. The V gene's germline CDR1 is SGHDN and CDR2 FVKESK. The CDR3 extends over 16 amino acids. The ends were cut back, 2 bases at V and 4 bases at J, with 17 bases in the middle. The CDR3 bases are TGTGCCAGCAGCCAAATCGCTGTCGGGAGCCCCTATGGCTACACCTTC. Amino acids: CASSQIAVGSPYGYTF. The full variable domain, its missing parts supplied by reference TRBV14 and TRBJ1-2, is EAGVTQFPSHSVIEKGQTVTLRCDPISGHDNLYWYRRVMGKEIKFLLHFVKESKQDESGMPNNRFLAERTGGTYSTLKVQPAELEDSGVYFCASSQIAVGSPYGYTFGSGTRLTVV.

The gene calls are TRBV30 and TRBJ1-6, with 7 bases matching TRBD1. V shed 6 bases, J shed 6 bases, and the junction held 5 bases outside the gene matches. Germline CDR1 GTSNPN, CDR2 SVGIG (reference sequence). The CDR3 spans 13 residues. CDR3 DNA: TGTGCCTGCTCCCGGGACAGTAATTCACCCCTCCACTTT. Translated, it gives CACSRDSNSPLHF.

The chain joins TRBV27 to TRBJ1-6; tentatively, D is TRBD1 (5 bases). CDR3 length: 15 amino acids. Germline-derived CDR1 and CDR2 are MNHEY and SMNVEV (reference sequence). V lost 8 bases and J 4 bases, leaving 15 bases between the germline ends. The CDR3 DNA is TGTGCCAGCGGAAATTCGGGGGGTTATAATTCACCCCTCCACTTT. Encoded protein: CASGNSGGYNSPLHF.

This sequence joins TRBV19 and TRBJ2-1, with 10 nucleotides matching TRBD1. V lost 7 bases to trimming and J lost 6 bases; unmatched junction nucleotides: 6. Germline V gene data show CDR1 as LNHDA and CDR2 as SQIVND (reference sequence). The CDR3 covers 14 residues. The CDR3 protein is CASMETGGFNEQFF. The CDR3 nucleotides read TGTGCCAGTATGGAGACAGGGGGCTTCAATGAGCAGTTCTTC.

This rearrangement joins TRBV28 to TRBJ2-1; D perhaps matches TRBD2 (6 bases). V lost 2 bases to trimming and J lost 6 bases, with 11 bases between them. The CDR3 has 14 amino acids. Germline lookup yields CDR1 MDHEN and CDR2 SYDVKM. CDR3 nucleotides: TGTGCCAGCAGTTTAGGCGGGGATGGCAATGAGCAGTTCTTC. This translates into CASSLGGDGNEQFF.